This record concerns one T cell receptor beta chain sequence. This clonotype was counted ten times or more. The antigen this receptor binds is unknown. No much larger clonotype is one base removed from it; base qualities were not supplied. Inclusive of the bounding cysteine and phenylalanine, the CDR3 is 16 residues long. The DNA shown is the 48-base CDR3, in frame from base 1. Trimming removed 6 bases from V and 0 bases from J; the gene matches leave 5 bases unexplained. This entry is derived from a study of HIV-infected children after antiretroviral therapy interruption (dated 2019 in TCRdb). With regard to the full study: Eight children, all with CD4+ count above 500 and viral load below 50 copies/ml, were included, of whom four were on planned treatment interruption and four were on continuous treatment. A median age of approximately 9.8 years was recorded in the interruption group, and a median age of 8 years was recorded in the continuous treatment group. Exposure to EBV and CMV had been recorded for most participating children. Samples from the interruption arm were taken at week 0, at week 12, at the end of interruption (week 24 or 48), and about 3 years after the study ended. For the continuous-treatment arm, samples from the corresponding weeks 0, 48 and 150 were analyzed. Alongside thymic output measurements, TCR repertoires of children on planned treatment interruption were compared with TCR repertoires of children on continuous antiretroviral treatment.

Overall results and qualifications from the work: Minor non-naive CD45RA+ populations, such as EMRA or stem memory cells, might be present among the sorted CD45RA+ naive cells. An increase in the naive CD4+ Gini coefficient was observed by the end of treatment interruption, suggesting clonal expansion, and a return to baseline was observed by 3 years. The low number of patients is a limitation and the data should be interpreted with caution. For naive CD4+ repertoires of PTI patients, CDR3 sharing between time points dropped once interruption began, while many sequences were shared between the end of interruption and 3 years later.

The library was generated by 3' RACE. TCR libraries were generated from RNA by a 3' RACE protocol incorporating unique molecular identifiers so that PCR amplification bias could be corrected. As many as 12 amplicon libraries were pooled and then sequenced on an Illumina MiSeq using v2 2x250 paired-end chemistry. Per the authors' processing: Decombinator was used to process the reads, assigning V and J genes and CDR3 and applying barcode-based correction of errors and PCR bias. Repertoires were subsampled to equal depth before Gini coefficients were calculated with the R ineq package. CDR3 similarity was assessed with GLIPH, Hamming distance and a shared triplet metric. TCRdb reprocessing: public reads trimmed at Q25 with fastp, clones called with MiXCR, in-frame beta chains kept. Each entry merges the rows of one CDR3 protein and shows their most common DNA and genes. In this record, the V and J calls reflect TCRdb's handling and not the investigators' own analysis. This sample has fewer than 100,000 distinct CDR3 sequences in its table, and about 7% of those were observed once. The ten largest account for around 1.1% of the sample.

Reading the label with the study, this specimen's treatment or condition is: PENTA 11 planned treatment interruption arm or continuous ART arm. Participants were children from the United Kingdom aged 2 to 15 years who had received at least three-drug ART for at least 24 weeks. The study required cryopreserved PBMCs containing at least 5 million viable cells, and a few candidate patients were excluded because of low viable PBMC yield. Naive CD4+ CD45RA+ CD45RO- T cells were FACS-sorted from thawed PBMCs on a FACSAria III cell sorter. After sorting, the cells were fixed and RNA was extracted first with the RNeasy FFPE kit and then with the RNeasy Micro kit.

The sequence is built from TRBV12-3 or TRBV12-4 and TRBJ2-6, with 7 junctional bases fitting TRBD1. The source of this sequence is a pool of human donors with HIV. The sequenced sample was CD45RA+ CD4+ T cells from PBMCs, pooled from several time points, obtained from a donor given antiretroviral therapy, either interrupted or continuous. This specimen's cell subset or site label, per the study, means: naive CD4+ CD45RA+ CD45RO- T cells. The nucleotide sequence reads TGTGCCAGCAGGGGGACAGCCAACTCTGGGGCCAACGTCCTGACTTTC. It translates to CASRGTANSGANVLTF.